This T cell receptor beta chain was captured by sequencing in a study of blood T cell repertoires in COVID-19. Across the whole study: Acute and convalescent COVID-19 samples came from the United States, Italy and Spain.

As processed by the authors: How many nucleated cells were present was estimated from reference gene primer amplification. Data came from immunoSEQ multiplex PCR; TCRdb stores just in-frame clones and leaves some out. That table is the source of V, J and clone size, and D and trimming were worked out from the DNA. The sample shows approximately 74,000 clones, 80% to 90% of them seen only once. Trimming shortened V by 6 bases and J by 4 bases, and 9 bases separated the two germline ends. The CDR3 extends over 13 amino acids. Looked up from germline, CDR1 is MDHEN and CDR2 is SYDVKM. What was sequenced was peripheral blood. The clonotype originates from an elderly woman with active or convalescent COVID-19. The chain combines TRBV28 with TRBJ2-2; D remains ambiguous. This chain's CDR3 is CASSNTGTGELFF. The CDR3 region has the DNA TGTGCCAGCAGCAATACGGGCACCGGGGAGCTGTTTTTT.